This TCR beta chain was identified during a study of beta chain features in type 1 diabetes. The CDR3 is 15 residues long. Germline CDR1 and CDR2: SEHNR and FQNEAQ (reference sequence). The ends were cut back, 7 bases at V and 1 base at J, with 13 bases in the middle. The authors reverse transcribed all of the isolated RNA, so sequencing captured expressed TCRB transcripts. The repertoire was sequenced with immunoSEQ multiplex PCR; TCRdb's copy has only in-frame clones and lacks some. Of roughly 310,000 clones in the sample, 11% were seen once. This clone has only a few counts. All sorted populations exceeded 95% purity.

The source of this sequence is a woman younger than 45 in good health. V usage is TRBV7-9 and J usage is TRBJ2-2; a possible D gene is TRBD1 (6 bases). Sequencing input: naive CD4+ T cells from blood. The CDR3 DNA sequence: TGTGCCAGCAAGATGACAGGCCAGAACACCGGGGAGCTGTTTTTT. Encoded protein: CASKMTGQNTGELFF.